This T cell receptor (beta chain) was profiled in a study of early T cells in non-severe SARS-CoV-2 infection. Whole-study context: The input, bulk RNA from unsorted whole blood, was sequenced, and chains were unpaired.

TCRdb analysed the 5' RACE reads with MiXCR anew, one entry per CDR3 protein. The data hold about 48,000 distinct CDR3 sequences, with 7.7% observed a single time. CDR3 length: 15 residues. Germline CDR1 SGHNT, CDR2 YYREEE (reference sequence). V gave up 5 bases and J gave up 4 bases; unmatched junction bases: 8. This clonotype was observed many times. The TCR comes from an adult who was a healthcare worker with PCR-confirmed SARS-CoV-2 infection or an uninfected control (not recorded which). The rearrangement links TRBV5-4 to TRBJ1-4, with 7 bases identical to TRBD1. Sequencing was performed on whole blood. The CDR3 region has the DNA TGTGCCAGCAGATCCCCGGGACAGCATAATGAAAAACTGTTTTTT. Translated: CASRSPGQHNEKLFF.